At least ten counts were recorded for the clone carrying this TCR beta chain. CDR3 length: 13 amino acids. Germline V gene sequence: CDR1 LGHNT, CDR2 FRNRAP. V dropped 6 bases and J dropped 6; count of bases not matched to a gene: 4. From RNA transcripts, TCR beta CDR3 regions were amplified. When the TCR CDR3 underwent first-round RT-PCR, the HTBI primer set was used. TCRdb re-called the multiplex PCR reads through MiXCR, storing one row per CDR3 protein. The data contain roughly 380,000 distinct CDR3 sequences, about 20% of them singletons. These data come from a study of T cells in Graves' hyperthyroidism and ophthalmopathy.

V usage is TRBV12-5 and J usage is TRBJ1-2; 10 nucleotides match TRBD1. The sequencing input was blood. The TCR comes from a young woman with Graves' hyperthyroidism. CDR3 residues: CASGTGQGDGYTF. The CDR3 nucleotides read TGTGCTAGTGGGACCGGACAGGGGGATGGCTACACCTTC. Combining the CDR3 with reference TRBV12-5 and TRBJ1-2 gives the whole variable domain DARVTQTPRHKVTEMGQEVTMRCQPILGHNTVFWYRQTMMQGLELLAYFRNRAPLDDSGMPKDRFSAEMPDATLATLKIQPSEPRDSAVYFCASGTGQGDGYTFGSGTRLTVV.